The clone carrying this TCR beta chain has more than one count but fewer than ten. This specimen comes from a study of T cells in Graves' hyperthyroidism and ophthalmopathy. This CDR3 is 15 amino acids long. The trim removed 8 bases at V and 4 bases at J, leaving 10 bases unmatched. CDR1 and CDR2 (germline): SNHLY, FYNNEI. What was amplified from RNA transcripts were TCR beta CDR3 regions. Using the HTBI primer set, a first-round RT-PCR was run on the TCR CDR3. From the multiplex PCR reads, TCRdb called clonotypes with MiXCR, one entry per CDR3 protein. The profile shows under 750,000 distinct CDR3 sequences, about 17% of them singletons.

V and J are TRBV2 and TRBJ1-2, with 10 bases fitting TRBD1. The sequenced material came from blood. The receptor comes from a woman aged 50 to 65 with Graves' hyperthyroidism that later progressed to Graves' ophthalmopathy. The CDR3, as DNA: TGTGCCAGCTTAAGACAGGGGGCGCGGGGCTATGGCTACACCTTC. This gives the protein CASLRQGARGYGYTF.